The sequence of this T cell receptor (beta chain) was determined in a study of response to subunit inactivated influenza vaccine. TCRdb ran MiXCR on the RT-PCR reads and lists one entry per CDR3 protein. The sample has more than 600,000 distinct CDR3 sequences, roughly 18% seen once. V trimming: 4 bases; J trimming: 0 bases; junction bases outside the gene matches: 15. The CDR3 sequence is 19 residues long. Germline V lookup: CDR1 SGHVS, CDR2 FQNEAQ. In regard to this clonotype: Its antigen is as yet unknown.

Study-level points and caveats: Authors suggested each seasonal influenza vaccination recruits few new T cells.

This clonotype was obtained from a man aged 45-60 years who received an inactivated influenza vaccine. The specimen was PBMCs from blood, collected less than 6 days after vaccination. The chain combines TRBV7-8 with TRBJ2-3, with 8 positions matching TRBD2. CDR3 in DNA: TGTGCCAGCAGCTCCCCCTTCCTTAGCGGGGCCTCTAGCACAGATACGCAGTATTTT. As protein: CASSSPFLSGASSTDTQYF.